The T cell receptor (beta chain) described here comes from a study of blood T cell repertoires in COVID-19. At the level of the study: Some COVID-19 samples were acute and others convalescent; all came from the United States, Italy and Spain.

The germline gives CDR1 LGHDT, CDR2 YNNKEL (reference sequence). The trim removed 4 bases at V and 8 bases at J, leaving 6 bases unmatched. The CDR3 spans 14 residues. Participant age was roughly 18 to 90 years, and participants resided in fewer than 25 US areas. Categorization into cohorts depended on clinical history that participants reported. As handled by the study authors: Amplification of reference gene primers was used by the study to estimate nucleated cell counts. TCRdb keeps only in-frame clones here, not all; method: immunoSEQ multiplex PCR. The V and J calls and clone size are taken from that table; D and trimming were inferred from the DNA. This sample has 160,000 or so clones; less than 90% occur once, and the top ten carry 0.95% to 1.5%.

The specimen was PBMCs or T cells enriched from blood (not recorded which). The TCR comes from a human donor with acute COVID-19. The donor label of this sample is uncertain. V and J are TRBV3-1 (or the pseudogene TRBV3-2) and TRBJ2-1, with 9 bases identical to TRBD2. Here the CDR3 DNA reads TGTGCCAGCAGCCTTAGCGGGGGTTTTTATGAGCAGTTCTTC. This gives the protein CASSLSGGFYEQFF.